Detailed here is one T cell receptor (beta chain). V was pared by 5 bases and J by 6 bases, with 11 bases of the junction left unmatched. The CDR3 spans 16 residues. From germline, CDR1 is SGHTA and CDR2 FQGNSA. These data belong to a study of blood T cell repertoires in COVID-19. The data were produced by immunoSEQ multiplex PCR, yet TCRdb's version contains in-frame clones alone and is incomplete. The data show 160,000 or so clones, roughly nine tenths seen once. The chain couples TRBV7-2 to TRBJ2-2; 8 bases are shared with TRBD1. This receptor was identified in a woman aged 70 to 79 with acute or convalescent COVID-19. The sequenced material came from peripheral blood. The CDR3 nucleotides read TGTGCCAGCAGCCCAAGGACAGGGTTAAGTCCCGGGGAGCTGTTTTTT. This gives the protein CASSPRTGLSPGELFF.